A selection of T cell receptor beta chains follows, all from one sample in a study of cytomegalovirus exposure and HLA in healthy donors. Sequencing used immunoSEQ multiplex PCR; TCRdb keeps in-frame clones, though not all of them. The sample lists 160,000 or so clones, around 80% occurring once. The specimen was PBMCs. The origin of the receptors is a man in his forties in good health and CMV-seronegative. The CDR3 runs from the conserved cysteine through the conserved F or W. The D gene is left open where the match is weak. Clone size appears in some rows only: once, few, many, or a class for an expanded clone.

j_call: TRBJ2-3
d_call: TRBD1
clone_size: NA
v_call: TRBV7-3
cdr3_nt: TGTGCCAGCAGCTTAAAGGGACAGGGGGTGAGCACAGATACGCAGTATTTT
cdr3_aa: CASSLKGQGVSTDTQYF

j_call: TRBJ1-1
d_call: TRBD1
clone_size: NA
v_call: TRBV6-6
cdr3_nt: TGTGCCAGCAGTTACTCCCCGGGACAGGGGGCGGTAGCTTTCTTT
cdr3_aa: CASSYSPGQGAVAFF

j_call: TRBJ2-1
d_call: NA
clone_size: NA
v_call: TRBV7-3
cdr3_nt: TGTGCCAGCTCGCTCAGGGGAGTTCGGGCTGGCTCCTACAATGAGCAGTTCTTC
cdr3_aa: CASSLRGVRAGSYNEQFF

j_call: TRBJ1-5
d_call: NA
clone_size: NA
v_call: TRBV4-2
cdr3_nt: TGTGCCAGCAGCCAAGGCGGGGGGGGGCATCAGCCCCAGCATTTT
cdr3_aa: CASSQGGGGHQPQHF

j_call: TRBJ1-2
d_call: NA
clone_size: NA
v_call: TRBV15
cdr3_nt: TGTGCCACCAGCGCCGGGACTGAGGCGGCCTACACCTTC
cdr3_aa: CATSAGTEAAYTF

j_call: TRBJ1-2
d_call: NA
clone_size: NA
v_call: TRBV19
cdr3_nt: TGTGCCAGTACCGCAACGGGGGGGGCTCCGGGAGGCTACACCTTC
cdr3_aa: CASTATGGAPGGYTF

j_call: TRBJ2-3
d_call: NA
clone_size: few
v_call: TRBV4-1
cdr3_nt: TGCGCCAGCAGCCAAGATTCAAATACGCAGTATTTT
cdr3_aa: CASSQDSNTQYF

j_call: TRBJ2-3
d_call: TRBD2
clone_size: NA
v_call: TRBV14
cdr3_nt: TGTGCCAGCAGCCCTTGGACTAGCGCGAGCACAGATACGCAGTATTTT
cdr3_aa: CASSPWTSASTDTQYF

j_call: TRBJ1-2
d_call: TRBD1
clone_size: NA
v_call: TRBV27
cdr3_nt: TGTGCCAGCAGTTCGGGACAGGATGGCTACACCTTC
cdr3_aa: CASSSGQDGYTF

j_call: TRBJ2-1
d_call: NA
clone_size: NA
v_call: TRBV2
cdr3_nt: TGTGCCAGCAGTGTTGCGGAGGGAGGTGAGCAGTTCTTC
cdr3_aa: CASSVAEGGEQFF

j_call: TRBJ1-5
d_call: NA
clone_size: NA
v_call: TRBV7-6
cdr3_nt: TGTGCCAGCTCCTTAGGGCCATGGAATCAGCCCCAGCATTTT
cdr3_aa: CASSLGPWNQPQHF